The 28 T cell receptor beta chains reported below all come from one sample, sequenced in a study of blood T cell repertoires in COVID-19 (dated by TCRdb to 2018 to 2021). Libraries were made using the immunoSEQ multiplex PCR assay. Held by TCRdb, this immuneACCESS table contains in-frame sequences only and omits some clones. Under half of the omission traces to an unresolved V gene where checked; the cause of the rest is unknown. The sample records under 150,000 clones, 88% of which are singletons. The ten top clones hold less than 2.5% of the sample. The sequenced sample was peripheral blood. These receptors were taken from an older man with active COVID-19.

This chain joins TRBV6-5 and TRBJ1-2, with TRBD1 identical over 7 bases. Germline V gives CDR1 MNHEY, CDR2 SVGAGI. The CDR3 length is 14 residues. V shed 4 bases and J 2 bases; nucleotides not matched to a gene: 4. CDR3 bases: TGTGCCAGCAGTTCCTTACAGGGGAACTATGGCTACACCTTC. It specifies CASSSLQGNYGYTF.

V usage is TRBV25-1 and J usage is TRBJ1-5, with TRBD1 identical over 8 bases. This CDR3 has 16 residues. Trimming at V came to 3 bases and at J to 3 bases, leaving 7 bases not matched to a gene. Germline V gives CDR1 MGHDK, CDR2 SYGVNS. DNA for the CDR3: TGTGCCAGCAGTGACGAAACAGGGGGGTTCAATCAGCCCCAGCATTTT. This sequence encodes CASSDETGGFNQPQHF.

This chain connects TRBV27 to TRBJ2-2; maybe TRBD1 (6 bases). Trimming cost V 2 bases and J 9 bases, with 13 bases left between them. Looked up from germline, CDR1 is MNHEY and CDR2 is SMNVEV (reference sequence). The CDR3 has 14 residues. The CDR3 nucleotides read TGTGCCAGCAGTTTAGGGCAGGGGACCAGGGAGCTGTTTTTT. Its translation: CASSLGQGTRELFF.

This clone was detected once. The chain combines TRBV11-2 with TRBJ2-7, with a tentative D call TRBD1 (6 bases). V was shortened by 4 bases and J by 2 bases, with 15 bases between the two germline ends. Germline V gene sequence: CDR1 SGHAT, CDR2 FQNNGV. The CDR3 spans 15 residues. The CDR3 protein is CASSYSDSLTYEQYF. CDR3 nucleotides: TGTGCCAGCAGCTATTCGGACAGTTTGACCTACGAGCAGTACTTC.

With respect to this clone: It is likely a read error: a sequence one base away is far more abundant. The gene calls are TRBV11-3 and TRBJ1-2, with D tentatively TRBD1 (6 bases). This CDR3 contains 15 residues. Germline loops: CDR1 SGHNT, CDR2 YENEEA. This CDR3 is CARSFHGGGGYGYTF. CDR3 nucleotide sequence: TGTGCCCGCAGCTTTCACGGGGGGGGCGGCTATGGCTACACCTTC.

The rearrangement links TRBV6-6 to TRBJ2-1; possibly TRBD1 for D (8 bases). This CDR3 has 16 residues. V was shortened by 6 bases and J by 2 bases, with 17 bases between the two germline ends. CDR1 MNHNY and CDR2 SVGAGI come from the germline V gene (reference sequence). Here the CDR3 reads CASREQGDYPYNEQFF. The CDR3, as DNA: TGTGCCAGCAGGGAACAGGGGGACTATCCCTACAATGAGCAGTTCTTC.

This sequence joins TRBV5-1 and TRBJ1-6, with D possibly TRBD1 on 5 matching bases. CDR1 and CDR2 from the germline V gene are SGHRS and YFSETQ. The V end was cut by 4 bases, the J end by 10 bases, with 12 bases between. The CDR3 covers 13 residues. Here the CDR3 reads CASSMGLKSPLHF. The CDR3 coding sequence is TGCGCCAGCAGCATGGGACTGAAATCACCCCTCCACTTT.

The J gene is TRBJ2-2, the V gene TRBV30, with 8 bases that match TRBD1. V was clipped by 5 bases and J by 5 bases; unmatched bases: 7. Germline CDR1 reads GTSNPN; CDR2 reads SVGIG (reference sequence). The length of the CDR3 is 14 residues. CDR3 in DNA: TGTGCCTGGCAGGGGGCAATGGGGACCGGGGAGCTGTTTTTT. Residues: CAWQGAMGTGELFF. The complete variable domain, with remaining parts taken from reference TRBV30 and TRBJ2-2, reads SQTIHQWPATLVQPVGSPLSLECTVEGTSNPNLYWYRQAAGRGLQLLFYSVGIGQISSEVPQNLSASRPQDRQFILSSKKLLLSDSGFYLCAWQGAMGTGELFFGEGSRLTVL.

This clone was counted once. The V and J genes are TRBV19 and TRBJ1-2; tentative D call: TRBD1 (5 bases). V shed 6 bases and J shed 6 bases, with 14 bases lying between them. CDR1 and CDR2 from the germline V gene are LNHDA and SQIVND (reference sequence). The CDR3 has 13 amino acids. The DNA for the CDR3 is TGTGCCAGTAGCCCGGGACTACACGATGGCTACACCTTC. Translated: CASSPGLHDGYTF.

This clone was seen a single time. This chain connects TRBV19 to TRBJ2-1; 7 bases fit TRBD2. CDR3 length: 15 amino acids. V was clipped by 4 bases and J by 3 bases; unmatched bases: 6. CDR1 LNHDA and CDR2 SQIVND come from the germline V gene (reference sequence). CDR3 sequence: CASSTPREVYNEQFF. The CDR3 nucleotides are TGTGCCAGTAGTACCCCCCGGGAGGTCTACAATGAGCAGTTCTTC.

In this sample, this clone turned up a few times. V usage is TRBV6-2 or TRBV6-3 and J usage is TRBJ2-7, with TRBD2 matching over 7 bases. J gave up 2 bases and V 0 bases, and 10 bases lay outside the gene matches. Germline CDR1 and CDR2: MNHEY and SVGEGT. The CDR3 sequence is 17 residues long. CDR3 sequence: CASSYSLAASGTYEQYF. As DNA, the CDR3 is TGTGCCAGCAGTTACTCACTCGCGGCTAGCGGAACCTACGAGCAGTACTTC.

The chain joins TRBV29-1 to TRBJ2-1, with TRBD2 matching 11 bases. This CDR3 comprises 15 residues. Germline-derived CDR1 and CDR2 are SQVTM and ANQGSEA. The J segment lost 3 bases and the V segment lost 5 bases, leaving 6 bases of the junction unmatched. The CDR3 reads CSVIRSGRVYNEQFF. The CDR3 DNA sequence: TGCAGCGTTATTCGTAGCGGGAGGGTCTACAATGAGCAGTTCTTC.

The chain links TRBV4-3 to TRBJ1-4, with a tentative D call TRBD1 (6 bases). From germline, CDR1 is LGHNA and CDR2 YSLEER. V was shortened by 5 bases and J by 4 bases, with 26 bases between the two germline ends. CDR3 size: 19 residues. CDR3 nucleotides: TGCGCCAGCAGCACATACCGGGGACAAAACTCCGACGTTAATGAAAAACTGTTTTTT. Translating gives CASSTYRGQNSDVNEKLFF.

This clone was recorded many times. The V and J genes are TRBV18 and TRBJ2-7; TRBD2 matches at 8 bases. V dropped 4 bases and J dropped 1; count of bases not matched to a gene: 6. Germline V gene sequence: CDR1 KGHSH, CDR2 LQKENI. This CDR3 spans 15 amino acids. CDR3 protein: CASSRRTSNSYEQYF. The CDR3 nucleotides read TGTGCCAGCTCACGCAGGACTAGCAATTCCTACGAGCAGTACTTC.

This chain connects TRBV2 to TRBJ2-1, with 7 bases lining up with TRBD2. Germline CDR1 SNHLY, CDR2 FYNNEI. V lost 0 bases to trimming and J lost 7 bases; unmatched junction nucleotides: 9. The CDR3 is made up of 16 amino acids. The CDR3: CASSEAAGAGLNEQFF. As DNA, the CDR3 is TGTGCCAGCAGTGAAGCGGCGGGAGCTGGTTTGAATGAGCAGTTCTTC. Full variable domain (rest looked up from reference TRBV2 and TRBJ2-1): EPEVTQTPSHQVTQMGQEVILRCVPISNHLYFYWYRQILGQKVEFLVSFYNNEISEKSEIFDDQFSVERPDGSNFTLKIRSTKLEDSAMYFCASSEAAGAGLNEQFFGPGTRLTVL.

V usage is TRBV24-1 and J usage is TRBJ2-1; TRBD2 aligns across 14 bases. The CDR3 is 16 amino acids. Germline V gives CDR1 KGHDR, CDR2 SFDVKD. V shed 5 bases and J 3 bases; nucleotides not matched to a gene: 2. The CDR3 region is CATSGTSGRSYNEQFF. The DNA of the CDR3 is TGTGCCACCAGTGGGACTAGCGGGAGGAGCTACAATGAGCAGTTCTTC.

The chain couples TRBV28 to TRBJ2-3; D may be TRBD1 (5 bases). CDR3 length equals 16 residues. CDR1 MDHEN and CDR2 SYDVKM come from the germline V gene. V was trimmed by 3 bases and J by 2 bases, leaving 15 bases between them. This CDR3 is CASSFPGRVYTDTQYF. The CDR3, as DNA: TGTGCCAGCAGTTTTCCTGGCAGGGTCTACACAGATACGCAGTATTTT. The full variable domain, rest sourced from reference TRBV28 and TRBJ2-3, is DVKVTQSSRYLVKRTGEKVFLECVQDMDHENMFWYRQDPGLGLRLIYFSYDVKMKEKGDIPEGYSVSREKKERFSLILESASTNQTSMYLCASSFPGRVYTDTQYFGPGTRLTVL.

V usage is TRBV3-1 (or the pseudogene TRBV3-2) and J usage is TRBJ2-2; the match to TRBD2 covers 12 bases. Germline CDR1 reads LGHDT; CDR2 reads YNNKEL (reference sequence). The CDR3 runs to 18 residues. The J segment lost 7 bases and the V segment lost 0 bases, leaving 9 bases of the junction unmatched. CDR3 protein: CASSQDLGLAGRGGELFF. CDR3 DNA: TGTGCCAGCAGCCAAGATCTCGGACTAGCGGGACGAGGCGGGGAGCTGTTTTTT.

The chain joins TRBV19 to TRBJ2-1, with D perhaps matching TRBD2 (6 bases). Germline V gives CDR1 LNHDA, CDR2 SQIVND (reference sequence). This CDR3 is built from 15 residues. Deletions cut 5 bases from V and 1 base from J, with 12 bases between. The CDR3 DNA reads as TGTGCCAGTAGTTCCCTAGCGCGTTCCTACAATGAGCAGTTCTTC. This codes for CASSSLARSYNEQFF.

CDR3 in DNA: TGCAGTGCTAGTAAGCAGGGCCAAGGCTACACCTTC. Protein sequence: CSASKQGQGYTF. The chain links TRBV20-1 to TRBJ1-2, with D perhaps matching TRBD1 (5 bases). This CDR3 is built from 12 residues. V lost 3 bases and J lost 8, with 13 bases in between. CDR1 is DFQATT, CDR2 SNEGSKA, per germline (reference sequence).

The V and J genes are TRBV30 and TRBJ2-3; the match to TRBD2 covers 9 bases. The junction had 10 bases not matched to a gene; V was cut back by 8 bases and J by 1 base. Germline loops: CDR1 GTSNPN, CDR2 SVGIG (reference sequence). The CDR3 length is 15 residues. The DNA of the CDR3 is TGTGCCAGCGTCGTAGCGGGGGTGGGCACAGATACGCAGTATTTT. Translation: CASVVAGVGTDTQYF.

This chain links TRBV28 with TRBJ2-7, with TRBD2 identical over 7 bases. This CDR3 spans 13 amino acids. Germline V gene sequence: CDR1 MDHEN, CDR2 SYDVKM. The V segment lost 6 bases and the J segment 3 bases; nucleotides outside the gene matches: 5. The DNA of the CDR3 is TGTGCCAGCAGACTAGCGCGCGGCTACGAGCAGTACTTC. Translation gives CASRLARGYEQYF.

This clone was observed a single time. The CDR3 DNA reads TGTGCCTGGAGTTTAGTTACCGGGGAGCTGTTTTTT. It specifies CAWSLVTGELFF. The rearrangement uses TRBV30 and TRBJ2-2, with no clear D. This CDR3 region has 12 residues. Trimming took off 2 bases at V and 5 bases at J, with 6 bases between the two ends. In germline, CDR1 is GTSNPN, CDR2 SVGIG (reference sequence).

The genes are TRBV30 and TRBJ2-1; weak D call: TRBD2 (5 bases). This CDR3 has 15 residues. The V gene lost 2 bases and the J gene lost 0 bases, with 11 bases spanning the gap. Germline V lookup: CDR1 GTSNPN, CDR2 SVGIG (reference sequence). The CDR3 coding sequence is TGTGCCTGGAGTCCCTTTGCGGGCTCCTACAATGAGCAGTTCTTC. It encodes CAWSPFAGSYNEQFF.

The DNA for the CDR3 is TGCGCCAGCAGTGGGGACGGGACTAGCGGGAGGGCCGCCTACGAGCAGTACTTC. It encodes CASSGDGTSGRAAYEQYF. The chain is built from TRBV10-2 and TRBJ2-7; 16 bases match TRBD2. The CDR3 length is 18 residues. CDR1 is WSHSY, CDR2 SAAADI, per germline. Germline trimming cut 4 bases from V and 2 bases from J; bases unmatched to any gene: 8.

The chain links TRBV7-2 to TRBJ1-1; D is possibly TRBD1 (6 bases). Germline V CDR1 and CDR2: SGHTA, FQGNSA. Trimming left V 4 bases short and J 0 bases short, with 9 bases between. The CDR3 is made up of 14 amino acids. The CDR3 is CASSYRAMNTEAFF. Written as DNA, the CDR3 is TGTGCCAGCAGCTACAGGGCCATGAACACTGAAGCTTTCTTT. Supplemented by reference TRBV7-2 and TRBJ1-1, the full variable domain reads GAGVSQSPSNKVTEKGKDVELRCDPISGHTALYWYRQSLGQGLEFLIYFQGNSAPDKSGLPSDRFSAERTGGSVSTLTIQRTQQEDSAVYLCASSYRAMNTEAFFGQGTRLTVV.

This rearrangement joins TRBV6-5 to TRBJ1-1, with 8 bases lining up with TRBD1. The germline V gene has CDR1 MNHEY and CDR2 SVGAGI. The CDR3 loop spans 15 amino acids. Unmatched junction bases numbered 6, after V lost 5 bases and J lost 1 base. As DNA, the CDR3 is TGTGCCAGCAGTCCCCGACAGGGGAGGAACACTGAAGCTTTCTTT. This sequence encodes CASSPRQGRNTEAFF.

This clone was counted at least ten times. The junction differs from germline at one of its ends, possibly a read error. The V call is TRBV7-9, the J call TRBJ2-1, with 8 bases matching TRBD2. Germline V CDR1 and CDR2: SEHNR, FQNEAQ (reference sequence). The CDR3 is 15 amino acids. For the CDR3, the DNA is TGTGCCAGCAGCCGGGAGGGGGACTCCAACAATGAGCAGTTCTTC. Protein product: CASSREGDSNNEQFF.